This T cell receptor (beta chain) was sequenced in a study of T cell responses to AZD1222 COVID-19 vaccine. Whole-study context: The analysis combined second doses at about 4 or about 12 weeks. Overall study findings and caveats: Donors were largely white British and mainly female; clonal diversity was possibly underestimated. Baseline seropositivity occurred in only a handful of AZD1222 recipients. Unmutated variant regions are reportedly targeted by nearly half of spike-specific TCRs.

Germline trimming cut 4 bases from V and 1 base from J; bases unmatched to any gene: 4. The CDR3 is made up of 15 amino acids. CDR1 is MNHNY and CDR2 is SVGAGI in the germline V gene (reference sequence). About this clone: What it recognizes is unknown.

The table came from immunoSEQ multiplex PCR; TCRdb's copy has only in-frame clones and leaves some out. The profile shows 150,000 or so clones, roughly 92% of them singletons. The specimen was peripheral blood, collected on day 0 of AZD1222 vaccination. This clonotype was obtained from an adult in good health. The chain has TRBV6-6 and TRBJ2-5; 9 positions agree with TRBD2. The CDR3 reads CASSSSGVRQETQYF. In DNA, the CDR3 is TGTGCCAGCAGTTCTAGCGGGGTCCGCCAAGAGACCCAGTACTTC.